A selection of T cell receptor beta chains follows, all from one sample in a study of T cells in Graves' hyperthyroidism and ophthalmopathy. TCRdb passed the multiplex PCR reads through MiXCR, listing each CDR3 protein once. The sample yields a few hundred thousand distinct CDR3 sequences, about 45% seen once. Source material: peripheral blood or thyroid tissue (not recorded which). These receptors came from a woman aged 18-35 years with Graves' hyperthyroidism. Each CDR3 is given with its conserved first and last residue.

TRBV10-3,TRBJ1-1,CAIRFRQEAFF
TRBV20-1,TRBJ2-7,CSAPTGFLSYEQYF
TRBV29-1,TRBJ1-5,CSEGGGQPQHF
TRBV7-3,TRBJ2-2,CASSSRDSYTGELCF
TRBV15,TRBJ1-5,CATSTETRYSNQPQHF
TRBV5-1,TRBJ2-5,CASSLGTPGQPQYF
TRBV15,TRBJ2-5,CATSRLTGGGRETQYF
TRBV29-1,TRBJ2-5,CSVDAANQETQYF
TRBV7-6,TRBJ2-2,CASSPWGTGELFF
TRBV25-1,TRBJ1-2,CASSSASTGSYGYTF
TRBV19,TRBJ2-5,CASSVPWAGGETQYF
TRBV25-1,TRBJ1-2,CASSEYGDYGYTF
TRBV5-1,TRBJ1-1,CASSWSGGTEAFF
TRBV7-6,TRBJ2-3,CASSLLAVTTDTQYF
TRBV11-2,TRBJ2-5,CASSPGLAGTQYF
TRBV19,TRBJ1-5,CASSDTGRNQPQHF
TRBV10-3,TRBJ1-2,CASSNMERPTETDGYTF
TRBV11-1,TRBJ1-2,CARLRTGNYGYTF
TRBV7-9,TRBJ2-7,CASSPSGLSTGEQYF
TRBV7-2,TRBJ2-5,CASSQQLTTGRETQYF
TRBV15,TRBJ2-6,CATSSQVDVWANVLTF
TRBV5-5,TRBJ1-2,CASTARTYGYTF
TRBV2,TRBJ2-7,CASRSSGTFYEQYF
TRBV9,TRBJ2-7,CASSEGTGGIYEQYF
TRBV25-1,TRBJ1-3,CALQGDSGNTIYF
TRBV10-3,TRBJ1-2,CAISYGTGEVGYTF
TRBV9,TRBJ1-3,CASSVGLGSGNTIYF
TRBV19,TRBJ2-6,CASSMPVGANVLTF
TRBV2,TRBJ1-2,CASSEDGRGYTF
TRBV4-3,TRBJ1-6,CASERTPFNSPLHF
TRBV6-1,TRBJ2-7,CASSDLVEQYF
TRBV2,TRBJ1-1,CASSEGGENTEAFF
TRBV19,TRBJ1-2,CASSTHLSRQSYTF
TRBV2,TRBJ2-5,CASSIRRQETQYF
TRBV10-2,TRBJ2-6,CAISSGTVISGANVLTF
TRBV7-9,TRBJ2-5,CASSAYYGETQYF
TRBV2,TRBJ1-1,CASSARERDTEAFF